The clone carrying this TCR beta chain was counted many times. The antigen is not known. V was shortened by 7 bases and J by 0 bases, with 10 bases between the two germline ends. There are 14 residues in the CDR3. This sample is part of a study of T cells in Graves' hyperthyroidism and ophthalmopathy. Study-level information: Specimen type is peripheral blood, collected at initial diagnosis prior to any treatment.

Regarding the study as a whole: In blood, most of the thyroid clonotypes expanded above 0.001 were also present.

Patients between 18 and 65 years old had hyperthyroidism, newly diagnosed and lasting under 2 months. RNA transcripts provided the source from which TCR beta CDR3 regions were amplified. HTBI primers were the set used in a first-round RT-PCR of the TCR CDR3. TCRdb redid the calling of the multiplex PCR reads with MiXCR, one entry per CDR3 protein. The sample contains about 350,000 distinct CDR3 sequences, approximately 15% of which appear only once. The chain joins TRBV12-3 or TRBV12-4 to TRBJ1-5; D possibly corresponds to TRBD1 (5 bases). The TCR was taken from a woman aged 25-40 years with Graves' hyperthyroidism. The sequencing sample was made of blood. CDR3 region: CASTRGASNQPQHF. CDR3 sequence (DNA): TGTGCCAGCACCCGAGGGGCTAGCAATCAGCCCCAGCATTTT.